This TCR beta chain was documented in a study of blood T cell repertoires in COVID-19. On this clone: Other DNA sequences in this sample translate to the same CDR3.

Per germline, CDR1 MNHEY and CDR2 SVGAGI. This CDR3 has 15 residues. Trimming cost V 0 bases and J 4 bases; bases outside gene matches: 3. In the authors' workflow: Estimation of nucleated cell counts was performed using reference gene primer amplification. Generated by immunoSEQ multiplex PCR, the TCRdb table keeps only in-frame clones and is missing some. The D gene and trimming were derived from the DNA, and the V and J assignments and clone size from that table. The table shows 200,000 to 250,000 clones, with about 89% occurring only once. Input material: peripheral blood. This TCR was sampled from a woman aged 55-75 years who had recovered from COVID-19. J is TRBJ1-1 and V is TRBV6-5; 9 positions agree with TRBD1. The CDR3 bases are TGTGCCAGCAGTTACTCTGGGACAGGGTCCACTGAAGCTTTCTTT. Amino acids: CASSYSGTGSTEAFF.